Each of the 27 T cell receptor beta chains below was sequenced from the same sample in a study of shared clonotypes between healthy human individuals. The naive CD8 fraction comprised CD45RO-negative cells positively selected for CCR7 and excluded terminally differentiated effector memory CD45RA+ cells. Profiling relied on immunoSEQ multiplex PCR, and the TCRdb table lists in-frame clones only, not all of them. The sample carries about 800,000 clones, 95% to 97% recorded once. Sequencing was performed on naive CD8+ T cells sorted from blood. The receptors were sampled from a young man in good health.

This rearrangement joins TRBV29-1 to TRBJ2-6; maybe TRBD2 (6 bases). V was trimmed by 0 bases and J by 0 bases, leaving 18 bases between them. CDR3 length: 19 amino acids. Per the germline V gene, CDR1 is SQVTM and CDR2 is ANQGSEA. The CDR3 protein is CSVEERGLEGSSGANVLTF. The CDR3 bases are TGCAGCGTTGAAGAGAGGGGCCTGGAGGGATCCTCTGGGGCCAACGTCCTGACTTTC.

This clone was seen only once. This sequence joins TRBV7-2 and TRBJ2-7, with D perhaps matching TRBD1 (6 bases). V was cut by 2 bases and J by 3 bases, with 8 bases left in between. Per the germline V gene, CDR1 is SGHTA and CDR2 is FQGNSA. This CDR3 is 13 amino acids long. CDR3 DNA: TGTGCCAGCAGCTTAAACAGGGTCTACGAGCAGTACTTC. Protein product: CASSLNRVYEQYF.

The gene calls are TRBV6-1 and TRBJ1-2, with 9 bases matching TRBD1. V lost 5 bases to trimming and J lost 3 bases; unmatched junction nucleotides: 7. Germline CDR1 is MNHNS and CDR2 is SASEGT. There are 15 residues in the CDR3. The CDR3 sequence: CASSIRQGDYYGYTF. In DNA, the CDR3 is TGTGCCAGCAGTATCCGACAGGGGGACTACTATGGCTACACCTTC.

This chain uses TRBV27 with TRBJ1-2, with 7 bases aligning to TRBD1. CDR3 length: 15 amino acids. Per germline, CDR1 MNHEY and CDR2 SMNVEV (reference sequence). Trimming cost V 1 base and J 5 bases; bases outside gene matches: 7. The DNA of the CDR3 is TGTGCCAGCAGTTTATTGCCTGGGACAGTATATGGCTACACCTTC. This translates into CASSLLPGTVYGYTF.

The V call is TRBV4-1, the J call TRBJ2-4, with 7 bases fitting TRBD2. V lost 4 bases, J lost 3 bases, and 9 bases stayed unmatched. CDR1 is MGHRA, CDR2 YSYEKL, per germline. This CDR3 is built from 16 residues. Here the CDR3 DNA reads TGCGCCAGCAGCCCGCCGAACGGGGAGGGCAAAAACATTCAGTACTTC. Amino acid sequence: CASSPPNGEGKNIQYF.

This clone was recorded a few times. The J gene is TRBJ2-2, the V gene TRBV4-1; D gene unclear. The CDR3 contains 15 residues. Germline CDR1 and CDR2: MGHRA and YSYEKL. Trimming removed 4 bases at V and 1 base at J, with 10 bases between. In DNA form, the CDR3 reads TGCGCCAGCAGCCCCACAGTAGTGAACACCGGGGAGCTGTTTTTT. Its protein is CASSPTVVNTGELFF.

This clone came up once. The V gene is TRBV7-2, the J gene TRBJ2-7; weak D call: TRBD1 (6 bases). The V end lost 1 base, the J end lost 2 bases, and 9 bases lay between the germline ends. The CDR3 loop spans 14 amino acids. Looked up from germline, CDR1 is SGHTA and CDR2 is FQGNSA. This CDR3 reads CASSLVGGAYEQYF. DNA of the CDR3: TGTGCCAGCAGCTTAGTAGGGGGAGCCTACGAGCAGTACTTC.

The rearrangement uses TRBV13 and TRBJ2-1; D is perhaps TRBD2 (5 bases). Germline CDR1 and CDR2: PRHDT and FYEKMQ (reference sequence). V was cut by 5 bases and J by 7 bases, with 15 bases left in between. The CDR3 totals 14 residues. The CDR3 DNA follows: TGTGCCAGCAGCCGCCGCGGGCTTGAAAATGAGCAGTTCTTC. Translated: CASSRRGLENEQFF.

V usage is TRBV28 and J usage is TRBJ1-2; 7 nucleotides align to TRBD1. CDR1 is MDHEN and CDR2 is SYDVKM in the germline V gene. The CDR3 length is 16 residues. After removal of 7 bases from V and 0 bases from J, the junction contained 11 bases not matched to a gene. CDR3 bases: TGTGCCAGCACCGAATCACCCGACAGGGCTAACTATGGCTACACCTTC. This codes for CASTESPDRANYGYTF.

Here the CDR3 reads CASSIGSYSYNEQFF. The DNA of the CDR3 is TGTGCCAGCAGTATAGGGTCGTACTCCTACAATGAGCAGTTCTTC. V gene TRBV7-8 combines with J gene TRBJ2-1, with D unresolved. The CDR3 runs 15 residues. CDR1 SGHVS and CDR2 FQNEAQ come from the germline V gene. V gave up 6 bases and J gave up 0 bases, with 12 bases separating them. Full variable domain (missing parts from reference TRBV7-8 and TRBJ2-1): GAGVSQSPRYKVAKRGQDVALRCDPISGHVSLFWYQQALGQGPEFLTYFQNEAQLDKSGLPSDRFFAERPEGSVSTLKIQRTQQEDSAVYLCASSIGSYSYNEQFFGPGTRLTVL.

The chain is built from TRBV6-1 and TRBJ1-4, with D possibly TRBD1 on 5 matching bases. The CDR3 is 15 residues long. Germline loops: CDR1 MNHNS, CDR2 SASEGT. V was trimmed by 3 bases and J by 3 bases, leaving 11 bases between them. The CDR3 region is CASSDNPGPNEKLFF. CDR3 coding DNA: TGTGCCAGCAGTGATAATCCAGGGCCTAATGAAAAACTGTTTTTT.

J is TRBJ2-3 and V is TRBV18; 13 positions agree with TRBD2. Germline values: CDR1 KGHSH, CDR2 LQKENI. The CDR3 totals 18 residues. The V gene end was trimmed by 3 bases and the J gene end by 0 bases; junction bases not matched to a gene: 6. CDR3: CASSPRTSGRLSTDTQYF. The CDR3 region has the DNA TGTGCCAGCTCACCTCGGACTAGCGGGAGATTGAGCACAGATACGCAGTATTTT.

The chain employs TRBV11-3 and TRBJ2-7, with D possibly called TRBD1 or TRBD2 (6 bases each). Germline V CDR1 and CDR2: SGHNT, YENEEA. V shed 4 bases and J shed 5 bases, with 15 bases lying between them. The CDR3 contains 14 residues. The DNA of the CDR3 is TGTGCCAGCAGCTCAGGACGGGGGCCCGACGAGCAGTACTTC. This encodes CASSSGRGPDEQYF.

CDR3 residues: CASSLDVGVLGQPQHF. CDR3 bases: TGTGCCAGCAGCTTAGATGTGGGCGTTCTGGGCCAGCCCCAGCATTTT. The V and J genes are TRBV11-2 and TRBJ1-5; D is ambiguous. Germline V gene sequence: CDR1 SGHAT, CDR2 FQNNGV. The CDR3 is 16 amino acids. V was clipped by 0 bases and J by 7 bases, with 16 bases between them.

This clone has a single count. The same CDR3 arises from other DNA sequences in this sample as well. CDR3 sequence (DNA): TGCAGCGTTCGGGACAACTCCTACGAGCAGTACTTC. It yields the protein CSVRDNSYEQYF. The V gene is TRBV29-1, the J gene TRBJ2-7; the D gene is possibly TRBD1 (6 bases). Germline V CDR1 and CDR2: SQVTM, ANQGSEA. V was shortened by 5 bases and J by 0 bases, with 8 bases between the two germline ends. The CDR3 totals 12 residues.

The chain combines TRBV28 with TRBJ2-7, with TRBD1 identical over 9 bases. Unmatched junction bases numbered 7, after V lost 6 bases and J lost 1 base. This CDR3 contains 15 residues. Germline assignment: CDR1 MDHEN and CDR2 SYDVKM. CDR3 sequence reads: CASRIGTGISYEQYF. Written as DNA, the CDR3 is TGTGCCAGCAGAATTGGGACAGGGATTTCCTACGAGCAGTACTTC.

The chain employs TRBV29-1 and TRBJ1-1; D is possibly TRBD1 (5 bases). V was cut by 6 bases and J by 4 bases, with 21 bases left in between. Germline CDR1 reads SQVTM; CDR2 reads ANQGSEA. CDR3 length: 15 amino acids. The CDR3 is CSVRGSAGFSTEAFF. CDR3 nucleotides: TGCAGCGTGCGAGGGTCGGCAGGGTTTTCCACTGAAGCTTTCTTT.

About this clone: Other nucleotide sequences from this sample produce the same CDR3. The V gene is TRBV30, the J gene TRBJ2-7; D is unclear. This CDR3 spans 11 amino acids. Germline CDR1 GTSNPN, CDR2 SVGIG (reference sequence). V was clipped by 1 base and J by 5 bases, with 6 bases between them. This chain's CDR3 is CAWSEGNEQYF. The CDR3 DNA reads TGTGCCTGGAGTGAGGGAAACGAGCAGTACTTC.

The chain couples TRBV6-1 to TRBJ1-3; tentatively, D is TRBD1 (5 bases). The CDR3 totals 15 residues. With 6 bases removed from V and 4 bases from J, the gap between germline ends came to 16 bases. Germline V gene lookup returns CDR1 MNHNS and CDR2 SASEGT. CDR3 nucleotides: TGTGCCAGCAGGAAGACCAGGGAATCCGGAAACACCATATATTTT. Translating it yields CASRKTRESGNTIYF.

The chain is built from TRBV27 and TRBJ1-5, with TRBD1 identical over 8 bases. The length of the CDR3 is 18 residues. Trimming at V came to 6 bases and at J to 0 bases, leaving 13 bases not matched to a gene. In germline, CDR1 is MNHEY, CDR2 SMNVEV (reference sequence). CDR3 region: CASSKRRDRSHSNQPQHF. CDR3 bases: TGTGCCAGCAGCAAGAGAAGGGACAGGAGTCATAGCAATCAGCCCCAGCATTTT.

The V and J genes are TRBV14 and TRBJ2-7; D remains unclear. The CDR3 is made up of 14 amino acids. CDR1 is SGHDN and CDR2 is FVKESK in the germline V gene. The V end was cut by 4 bases, the J end by 2 bases, with 12 bases between. CDR3 amino acids: CASSRALRPYEQYF. The CDR3 nucleotides are TGTGCCAGCAGCCGAGCCCTCCGGCCCTACGAGCAGTACTTC.

The chain recombines TRBV28 with TRBJ2-7, with TRBD1 identical over 8 bases. The CDR3 is made up of 16 amino acids. V shed 5 bases and J 6 bases; nucleotides not matched to a gene: 15. From germline, CDR1 is MDHEN and CDR2 SYDVKM. The CDR3 sequence is CASSAPVGQGAAEQYF. The CDR3 coding sequence is TGTGCCAGCAGTGCACCGGTGGGGCAGGGGGCTGCCGAGCAGTACTTC.

This clone showed up just once. V and J are TRBV25-1 and TRBJ2-7; D is unresolved. The V gene lost 2 bases and the J gene lost 2 bases, with 10 bases spanning the gap. The CDR3 length is 14 residues. Germline CDR1 and CDR2: MGHDK and SYGVNS. Here the CDR3 DNA reads TGTGCCAGCAGTGAAATGGCAGAAGCCTACGAGCAGTACTTC. Protein: CASSEMAEAYEQYF.

In this sample, this clone turned up once. This chain's CDR3 is CASSFPGQWYNEQFF. CDR3 DNA: TGCGCCAGCAGCTTCCCGGGACAGTGGTACAATGAGCAGTTCTTC. The rearrangement uses TRBV5-1 and TRBJ2-1; 7 nucleotides match TRBD1. V lost 2 bases to trimming and J lost 4 bases; unmatched junction nucleotides: 6. The CDR3 extends over 15 amino acids. Germline CDR1 SGHRS, CDR2 YFSETQ. Full variable domain (rest looked up from reference TRBV5-1 and TRBJ2-1): KAGVTQTPRYLIKTRGQQVTLSCSPISGHRSVSWYQQTPGQGLQFLFEYFSETQRNKGNFPGRFSGRQFSNSRSEMNVSTLELGDSALYLCASSFPGQWYNEQFFGPGTRLTVL.

The rearrangement links TRBV9 to TRBJ2-3, with D tentatively TRBD1 or TRBD2 (5 bases each). CDR1 is SGDLS, CDR2 YYNGEE, per germline. CDR3 length: 17 residues. V shed 4 bases and J shed 6 bases, with 24 bases lying between them. The CDR3 nucleotides are TGTGCCAGCAGCTCGATGGCCCTCCCTCAGGGAGTCGATACGCAGTATTTT. Amino acids: CASSSMALPQGVDTQYF.

The chain carries TRBV5-1 and TRBJ2-5; possibly TRBD1 for D (5 bases). Germline-derived CDR1 and CDR2 are SGHRS and YFSETQ. The germline V and J ends were trimmed by 9 bases and 1 base, with 13 bases remaining between them. There are 13 residues in the CDR3. CDR3 loop: CATGGDSQETQYF. The CDR3 DNA reads TGCGCCACCGGTGGAGACAGCCAAGAGACCCAGTACTTC.

The rearrangement links TRBV7-9 to TRBJ2-1, with D perhaps given as TRBD1 or TRBD2 (5 bases each). V was shortened by 3 bases and J by 9 bases, with 15 bases between the two germline ends. The CDR3 covers 14 residues. Germline CDR1 and CDR2: SEHNR and FQNEAQ (reference sequence). Written as DNA, the CDR3 is TGTGCCAGCAGCTTTTTGGCTAGTGGGGGTGAGCAGTTCTTC. Amino acids: CASSFLASGGEQFF.